These 11 T cell receptor beta chains were sequenced from one sample in a study of immune heterogeneity within non-small cell lung tumors. Template material comprised bulk tumor genomic DNA at 600 ng per sample. Several biopsies were collected from each primary tumor during surgery. They were spaced as far apart as possible within the tumor mass. Curative operations were performed on patients who had untreated, newly diagnosed non-small cell lung cancer. It was with 32 V and 13 J primers that multiplex PCR amplified TCR beta CDR3. TCRdb re-called the multiplex PCR reads with MiXCR, one entry per CDR3 protein. The top ten hold 21% of the sample, which has approximately 11,000 distinct CDR3 sequences, under 35% seen once. Input material: lung tumor tissue. The receptors here all came from a woman aged 45-65 years with non-small cell lung cancer.

This clonotype ranks as medium-sized. This sequence joins TRBV6-1 and TRBJ2-1, with 7 bases fitting TRBD1. Germline values: CDR1 MNHNS, CDR2 SASEGT. CDR3 size: 14 residues. With V trimmed by 5 bases and J by 1 base, 2 bases remained unmatched. CDR3 nucleotides: TGTGCCAGCAGTCGACAGGGTTCCTACAATGAGCAGTTCTTC. This encodes CASSRQGSYNEQFF.

This chain joins TRBV24-1 and TRBJ2-2; 10 bases map to TRBD2. The germline CDR1 and CDR2 sequences are KGHDR and SFDVKD. V was clipped by 3 bases and J by 1 base; unmatched bases: 4. The CDR3 has 17 amino acids. CDR3 DNA: TGTGCCACCAGTGATCGAGGACTAGCGGAGAACACCGGGGAGCTGTTTTTT. This codes for CATSDRGLAENTGELFF.

This clonotype was found many times. The chain couples TRBV7-2 to TRBJ2-3, with 9 bases that match TRBD2. The germline gives CDR1 SGHTA, CDR2 FQGNSA. This CDR3 is 17 amino acids long. With 0 bases clipped from V and 3 bases from J, the junction kept 7 bases outside the gene matches. CDR3 sequence (DNA): TGTGCCAGCAGCTTAGCGGACTTGGCGGGGGGGACAGATACGCAGTATTTT. This codes for CASSLADLAGGTDTQYF.

Points on this clonotype: A much larger clonotype is one base distant, so this may be a read error. CDR3 loop: CPARDYYNEQFF. CDR3 nucleotides: TGTCCCGCCCGGGACTACTACAATGAGCAGTTCTTC. The rearrangement links TRBV10-3 to TRBJ2-1; 7 bases are a match to TRBD2. Germline loops: CDR1 ENHRY, CDR2 SYGVKD. This CDR3 has 12 amino acids.

Many counts were recorded for this clonotype. The chain recombines TRBV12-3 or TRBV12-4 with TRBJ1-4, with D tentatively TRBD1 (6 bases). Trimming took 6 bases from V and 5 from J, leaving 13 bases between them. The CDR3 runs to 14 residues. CDR3 in amino acids: CASRLTGLNEKLFF. The CDR3 DNA reads as TGTGCCAGCAGGCTGACAGGCCTGAATGAAAAACTGTTTTTT.

The chain uses TRBV4-1 and TRBJ2-1; no reliable D call. The germline V gene encodes CDR1 MGHRA and CDR2 YSYEKL. CDR3 length: 13 amino acids. Trimming took off 0 bases at V and 4 bases at J, with 4 bases between the two ends. This CDR3 reads CASSQEGYNEQFF. The CDR3, as DNA: TGCGCCAGCAGCCAAGAGGGGTACAATGAGCAGTTCTTC.

This clonotype appeared a single time. This sequence may be a read error, since a much larger clone differs from it by one base. The chain links TRBV20-1 to TRBJ2-1, with TRBD2 identical over 13 bases. Unmatched junction bases numbered 4, after V lost 5 bases and J lost 3 bases. The CDR3 runs to 15 residues. CDR1 DFQATT and CDR2 SNEGSKA come from the germline V gene (reference sequence). The CDR3 reads CSAGGLAGDYNEQFF. The CDR3 coding sequence is TGCAGTGCTGGTGGACTAGCGGGAGACTACAATGAGCAGTTCTTC.

The rearrangement uses TRBV19 and TRBJ2-4; 8 bases line up with TRBD1. The CDR3 loop spans 16 amino acids. Germline-derived CDR1 and CDR2 are LNHDA and SQIVND (reference sequence). V shed 2 bases and J 8 bases; nucleotides not matched to a gene: 11. CDR3 in amino acids: CASSITPGQGLDIQYF. The CDR3 DNA reads TGTGCCAGTAGTATAACCCCAGGACAGGGCTTAGACATTCAGTACTTC.

This clonotype was observed at least ten times. V and J are TRBV6-1 and TRBJ2-5, with D perhaps matching TRBD2 (5 bases). The CDR3 spans 12 residues. V was shortened by 5 bases and J by 5 bases, with 9 bases between the two germline ends. Germline CDR1 MNHNS, CDR2 SASEGT. CDR3 in DNA: TGTGCCAGCAGTAGGACTGGGGAGACCCAGTACTTC. It is translated as CASSRTGETQYF.

This clonotype occurred many times. Here the CDR3 reads CASSRQGGVTGELFF. CDR3 sequence (DNA): TGTGCCAGCAGCCGGCAGGGTGGGGTCACCGGGGAGCTGTTTTTT. The chain is built from TRBV12-3 or TRBV12-4 and TRBJ2-2; weak D call: TRBD1 (5 bases). This CDR3 has 15 amino acids. V lost 6 bases to trimming and J lost 4 bases, with 15 bases between them.

In the case of this clonotype: A much larger clone lies a single base off, so this may be a read error. This CDR3 is CASSTGTSGMVTYTQYF. The CDR3 nucleotides read TGTGCCAGTAGTACCGGGACTAGCGGGATGGTTACATATACGCAGTATTTT. The chain combines TRBV19 with TRBJ2-3, with 13 bases aligning to TRBD2. Trimming cost V 4 bases and J 7 bases; bases outside gene matches: 11. The CDR3 length is 17 residues. Looked up from germline, CDR1 is LNHDA and CDR2 is SQIVND (reference sequence).